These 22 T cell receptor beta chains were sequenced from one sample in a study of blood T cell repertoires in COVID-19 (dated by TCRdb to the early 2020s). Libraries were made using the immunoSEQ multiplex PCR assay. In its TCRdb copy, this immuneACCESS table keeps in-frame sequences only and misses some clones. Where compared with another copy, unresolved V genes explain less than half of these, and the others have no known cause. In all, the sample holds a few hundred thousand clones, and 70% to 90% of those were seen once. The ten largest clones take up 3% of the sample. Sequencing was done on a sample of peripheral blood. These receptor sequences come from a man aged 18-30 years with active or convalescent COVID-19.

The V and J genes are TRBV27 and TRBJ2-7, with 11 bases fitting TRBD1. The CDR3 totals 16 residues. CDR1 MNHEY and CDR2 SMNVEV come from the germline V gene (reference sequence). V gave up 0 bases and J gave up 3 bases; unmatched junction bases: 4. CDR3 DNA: TGTGCCAGCAGTTTATCAGGGACAGGGGGTCTCTACGAGCAGTACTTC. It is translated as CASSLSGTGGLYEQYF.

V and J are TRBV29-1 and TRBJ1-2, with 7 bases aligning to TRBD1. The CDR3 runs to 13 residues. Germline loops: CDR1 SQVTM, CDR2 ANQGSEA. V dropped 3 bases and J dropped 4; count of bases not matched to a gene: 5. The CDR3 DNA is TGCAGCGTTGAGGGGGGACAGTTCTATGGCTACACCTTC. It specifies CSVEGGQFYGYTF.

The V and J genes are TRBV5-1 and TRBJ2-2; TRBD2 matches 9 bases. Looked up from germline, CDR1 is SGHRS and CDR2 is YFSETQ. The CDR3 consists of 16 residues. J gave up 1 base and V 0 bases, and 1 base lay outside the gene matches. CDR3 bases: TGCGCCAGCAGCTTGGAACTAGCGGGGAACACCGGGGAGCTGTTTTTT. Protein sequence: CASSLELAGNTGELFF.

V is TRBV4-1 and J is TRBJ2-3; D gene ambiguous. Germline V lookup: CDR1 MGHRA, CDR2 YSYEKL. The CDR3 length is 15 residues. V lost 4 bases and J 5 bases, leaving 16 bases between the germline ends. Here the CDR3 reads CASSLVISSGDTQYF. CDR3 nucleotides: TGCGCCAGCAGCCTCGTGATCTCGTCCGGAGATACGCAGTATTTT.

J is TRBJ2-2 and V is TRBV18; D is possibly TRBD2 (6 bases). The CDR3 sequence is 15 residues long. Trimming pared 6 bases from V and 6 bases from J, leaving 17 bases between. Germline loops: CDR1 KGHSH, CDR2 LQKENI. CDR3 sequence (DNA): TGTGCCAGCTCGAGTCTTGGCAGGGAGGCCGGGGAGCTGTTTTTT. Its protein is CASSSLGREAGELFF.

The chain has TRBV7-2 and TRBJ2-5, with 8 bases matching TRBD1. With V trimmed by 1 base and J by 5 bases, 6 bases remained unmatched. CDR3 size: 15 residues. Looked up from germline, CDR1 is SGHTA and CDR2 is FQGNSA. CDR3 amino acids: CASSLGQGAMETQYF. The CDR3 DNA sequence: TGTGCCAGCAGCTTAGGGCAGGGGGCGATGGAGACCCAGTACTTC.

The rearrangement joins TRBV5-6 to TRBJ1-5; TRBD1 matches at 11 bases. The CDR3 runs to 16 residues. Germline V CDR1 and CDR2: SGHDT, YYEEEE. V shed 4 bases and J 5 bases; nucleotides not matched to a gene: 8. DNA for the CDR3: TGTGCCAGCAGCAGAAGGACAGGGGGCGTTTATCAGCCCCAGCATTTT. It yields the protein CASSRRTGGVYQPQHF.

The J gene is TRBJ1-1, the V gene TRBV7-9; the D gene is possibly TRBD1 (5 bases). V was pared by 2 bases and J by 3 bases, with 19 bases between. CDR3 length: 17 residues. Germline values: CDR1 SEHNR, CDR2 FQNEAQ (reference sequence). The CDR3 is CASSLPPWGGEDTEAFF. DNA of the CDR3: TGTGCCAGCAGCTTACCCCCATGGGGAGGGGAGGACACTGAAGCTTTCTTT.

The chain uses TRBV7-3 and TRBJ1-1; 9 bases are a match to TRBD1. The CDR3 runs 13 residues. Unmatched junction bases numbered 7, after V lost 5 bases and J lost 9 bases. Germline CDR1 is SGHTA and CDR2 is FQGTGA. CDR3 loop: CASSQDRGLQAFF. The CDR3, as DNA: TGTGCCAGCAGCCAGGACAGGGGATTACAAGCTTTCTTT. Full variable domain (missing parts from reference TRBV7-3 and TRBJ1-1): GAGVSQTPSNKVTEKGKYVELRCDPISGHTALYWYRQSLGQGPEFLIYFQGTGAADDSGLPNDRFFAVRPEGSVSTLKIQRTERGDSAVYLCASSQDRGLQAFFGQGTRLTVV.

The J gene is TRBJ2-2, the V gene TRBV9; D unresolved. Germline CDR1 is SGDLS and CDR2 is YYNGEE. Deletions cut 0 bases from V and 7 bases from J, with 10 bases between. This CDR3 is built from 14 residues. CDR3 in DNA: TGTGCCAGCAGCGTAGGGCTATCGGGCGGGGAGCTGTTTTTT. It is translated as CASSVGLSGGELFF.

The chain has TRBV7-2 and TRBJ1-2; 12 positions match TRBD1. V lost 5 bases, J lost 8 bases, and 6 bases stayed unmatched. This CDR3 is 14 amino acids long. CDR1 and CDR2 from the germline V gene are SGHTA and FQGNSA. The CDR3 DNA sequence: TGTGCCAGCAGCCGGACCGGGACAGGGGGCGGCTACACCTTC. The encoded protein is CASSRTGTGGGYTF.

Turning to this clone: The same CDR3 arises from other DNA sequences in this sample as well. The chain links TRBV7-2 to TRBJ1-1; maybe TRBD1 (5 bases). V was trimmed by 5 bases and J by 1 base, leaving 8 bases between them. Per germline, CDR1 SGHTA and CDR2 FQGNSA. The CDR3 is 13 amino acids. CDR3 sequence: CASSRQGNTEAFF. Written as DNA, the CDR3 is TGTGCCAGCAGCCGGCAGGGGAACACTGAAGCTTTCTTT.

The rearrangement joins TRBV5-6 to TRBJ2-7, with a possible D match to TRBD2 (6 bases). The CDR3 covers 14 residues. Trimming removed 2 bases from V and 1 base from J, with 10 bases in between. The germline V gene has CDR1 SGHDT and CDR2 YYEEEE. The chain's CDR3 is CASSFGGDSYEQYF. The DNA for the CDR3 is TGTGCCAGCAGCTTTGGAGGGGATTCCTACGAGCAGTACTTC.

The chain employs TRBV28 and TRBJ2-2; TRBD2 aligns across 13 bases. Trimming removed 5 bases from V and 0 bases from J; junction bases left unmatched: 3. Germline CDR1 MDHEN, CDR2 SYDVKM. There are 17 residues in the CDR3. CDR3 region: CASSQGLAGSNTGELFF. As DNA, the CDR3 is TGTGCCAGCAGTCAGGGACTAGCGGGATCGAACACCGGGGAGCTGTTTTTT.

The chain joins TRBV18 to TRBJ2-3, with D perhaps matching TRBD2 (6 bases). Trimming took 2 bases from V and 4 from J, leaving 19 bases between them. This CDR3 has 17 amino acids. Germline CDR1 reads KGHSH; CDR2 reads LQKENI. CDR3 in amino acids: CASSPLGSTSRADTQYF. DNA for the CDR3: TGTGCCAGCTCACCATTGGGTTCTACTAGCCGGGCAGATACGCAGTATTTT.

This CDR3 reads CASSAGGSDRNIQYF. CDR3 DNA sequence: TGTGCCAGCAGCGCGGGGGGGAGCGACAGAAACATTCAGTACTTC. J is TRBJ2-4 and V is TRBV3-1 (or the pseudogene TRBV3-2); 9 bases fit TRBD2. Germline V gene lookup returns CDR1 LGHDT and CDR2 YNNKEL (reference sequence). V lost 5 bases, J lost 6 bases, and 8 bases stayed unmatched. This CDR3 is built from 15 residues.

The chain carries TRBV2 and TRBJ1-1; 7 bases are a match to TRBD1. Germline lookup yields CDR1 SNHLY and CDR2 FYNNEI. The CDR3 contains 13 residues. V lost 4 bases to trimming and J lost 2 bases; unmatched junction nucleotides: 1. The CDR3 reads CASSGDSNTEAFF. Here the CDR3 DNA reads TGTGCCAGCAGTGGGGACAGCAACACTGAAGCTTTCTTT.

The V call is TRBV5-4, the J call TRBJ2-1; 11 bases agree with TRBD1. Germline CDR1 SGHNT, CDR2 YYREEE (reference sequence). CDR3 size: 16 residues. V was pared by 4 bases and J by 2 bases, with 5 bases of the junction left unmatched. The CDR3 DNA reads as TGTGCCAGCAGCCCGCCGGGACAGGGGGCCTACAATGAGCAGTTCTTC. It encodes CASSPPGQGAYNEQFF.

In nucleotides, the CDR3 is TGTGCCACCTCAGGGATAAACGGCTACACCTTC. As protein: CATSGINGYTF. The chain joins TRBV2 to TRBJ1-2, with D possibly TRBD1 on 5 matching bases. Germline V gene data show CDR1 as SNHLY and CDR2 as FYNNEI. The V end lost 10 bases, the J end lost 8 bases, and 14 bases lay between the germline ends. The CDR3 runs to 11 residues.

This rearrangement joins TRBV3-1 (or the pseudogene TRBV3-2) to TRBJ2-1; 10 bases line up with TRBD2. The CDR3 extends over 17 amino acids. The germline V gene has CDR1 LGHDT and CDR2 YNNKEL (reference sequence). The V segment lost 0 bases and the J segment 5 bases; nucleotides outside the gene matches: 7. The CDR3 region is CASSQEGASGRNNEQFF. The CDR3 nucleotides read TGTGCCAGCAGCCAAGAGGGGGCTAGCGGGAGAAACAATGAGCAGTTCTTC.

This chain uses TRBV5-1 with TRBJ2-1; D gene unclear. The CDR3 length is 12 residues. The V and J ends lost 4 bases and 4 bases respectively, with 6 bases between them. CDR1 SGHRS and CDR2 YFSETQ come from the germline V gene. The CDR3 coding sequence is TGCGCCAGCAGCCCAAATTACAATGAGCAGTTCTTC. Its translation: CASSPNYNEQFF.

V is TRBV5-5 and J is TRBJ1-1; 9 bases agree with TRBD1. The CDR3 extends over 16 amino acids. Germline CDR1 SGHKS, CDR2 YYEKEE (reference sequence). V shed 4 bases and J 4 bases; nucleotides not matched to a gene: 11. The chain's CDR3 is CASSLGTGRGITEAFF. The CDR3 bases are TGTGCCAGCAGCCTAGGGACAGGGAGGGGGATCACTGAAGCTTTCTTT.